The clone carrying this T cell receptor beta chain appeared many times. As for time point: before trial treatment. The patients who were eligible all carried advanced solid tumors that lacked tumor-infiltrating lymphocytes, meaning the tumors were TIL-negative. This record belongs to a study of low-dose radiotherapy and immunotherapy resistance in tumors. About the research overall: On a schedule of every two weeks, intravenous cyclophosphamide at a dose of 200 mg/m2 was delivered one day before each radiation and immunotherapy administration. For four cycles from cycle 1 day 1, patients took 300 mg oral aspirin daily.

Germline CDR1 reads SGDLS; CDR2 reads YYNGEE. This CDR3 comprises 14 residues. With 0 bases clipped from V and 7 bases from J, the junction kept 4 bases outside the gene matches. Both TCRalpha and TCRbeta chains were reverse transcribed with V-gene-specific primers. TCR amplification ran about 20 PCR cycles using constant-region and V-primer adapter primers. Through in vitro transcription, the mRNA that had been isolated was amplified. One entry per CDR3 protein, called by TCRdb with MiXCR from the reads. The sample consists of tens of thousands of distinct CDR3 sequences, around 17% of them appearing once.

The sequenced sample was PBMCs, obtained before treatment. The sequence was obtained from a male donor with prostate cancer. This chain connects TRBV9 to TRBJ2-4; 7 bases are a match to TRBD2. The CDR3 DNA reads as TGTGCCAGCAGCGTAGGGGGGGAGGGCAACATTCAGTACTTC. This translates into CASSVGGEGNIQYF.